This entry lists 30 T cell receptor beta chains sequenced from one sample in a study of blood T cell repertoires in COVID-19. The data were produced by immunoSEQ multiplex PCR, yet TCRdb's version contains in-frame clones alone and is incomplete. The table shows more than 120,000 clones, with around 84% occurring only once. Sequenced material: peripheral blood. These receptors were taken from a human donor with acute or convalescent COVID-19. The donor label of this sample is uncertain.

The V call is TRBV7-2, the J call TRBJ2-7; 11 positions match TRBD1. In germline, CDR1 is SGHTA, CDR2 FQGNSA. The ends lost 5 bases at V and 7 bases at J; junction bases unmatched: 7. The CDR3 is made up of 14 amino acids. As DNA, the CDR3 is TGTGCCAGCAGCACCGGACAGGGGGCGGGTGAGCAGTACTTC. Protein product: CASSTGQGAGEQYF.

This chain connects TRBV5-5 to TRBJ1-5, with D tentatively TRBD1 (5 bases). This CDR3 region has 13 residues. CDR1 is SGHKS, CDR2 YYEKEE, per germline (reference sequence). Trimming removed 4 bases at V and 5 bases at J, with 10 bases between. The CDR3 DNA follows: TGTGCCAGCAGCATGCGGGGGGATCAGCCCCAGCATTTT. Its protein product is CASSMRGDQPQHF.

In this sample, this clone turned up a few times. The chain couples TRBV4-3 to TRBJ2-5, with TRBD1 identical over 8 bases. This CDR3 is built from 14 residues. V lost 4 bases to trimming and J lost 7 bases; unmatched junction nucleotides: 8. The V gene's germline CDR1 is LGHNA and CDR2 YSLEER. CDR3: CASSRGSQGGTQYF. CDR3 DNA sequence: TGCGCCAGCAGCCGGGGTTCACAGGGGGGGACCCAGTACTTC.

The V gene is TRBV6-5, the J gene TRBJ1-1; weak D call: TRBD1 (5 bases). V gave up 0 bases and J gave up 3 bases, with 11 bases separating them. This CDR3 is 15 amino acids long. Germline CDR1 reads MNHEY; CDR2 reads SVGAGI. In nucleotides, the CDR3 is TGTGCCAGCAGTTACTCGTACAGGTTGGACACTGAAGCTTTCTTT. Protein: CASSYSYRLDTEAFF.

This sequence joins TRBV7-8 and TRBJ1-2; weak D call: TRBD1 (5 bases). The CDR3 loop spans 16 amino acids. The germline gives CDR1 SGHVS, CDR2 FQNEAQ. Trimming removed 7 bases from V and 4 bases from J, with 22 bases in between. Here the CDR3 reads CASTSSWGDLLYGYTF. CDR3 DNA sequence: TGTGCCAGCACCTCTTCATGGGGGGACTTGCTCTATGGCTACACCTTC. Filled out from reference TRBV7-8 and TRBJ1-2, the complete variable domain reads GAGVSQSPRYKVAKRGQDVALRCDPISGHVSLFWYQQALGQGPEFLTYFQNEAQLDKSGLPSDRFFAERPEGSVSTLKIQRTQQEDSAVYLCASTSSWGDLLYGYTFGSGTRLTVV.

The rearrangement joins TRBV9 to TRBJ2-1; 9 bases fit TRBD2. Looked up from germline, CDR1 is SGDLS and CDR2 is YYNGEE. Unmatched junction bases numbered 2, after V lost 2 bases and J lost 2 bases. CDR3 length: 15 amino acids. The CDR3 spells CASSVGGGAYNEQFF. The CDR3 coding sequence is TGTGCCAGCAGCGTCGGCGGGGGGGCCTACAATGAGCAGTTCTTC.

This chain uses TRBV11-3 with TRBJ1-1; D gene uncertain. Trimming left V 0 bases short and J 5 bases short, with 7 bases between. In germline, CDR1 is SGHNT, CDR2 YENEEA. The CDR3 consists of 13 residues. The CDR3 DNA reads as TGTGCCAGCAGCTTAGAAGCGGATACTGAAGCTTTCTTT. Translation gives CASSLEADTEAFF.

This clone showed up just a few times. J is TRBJ1-2 and V is TRBV7-2, with 9 bases matching TRBD1. Germline lookup yields CDR1 SGHTA and CDR2 FQGNSA. Trimming cost V 5 bases and J 6 bases; bases outside gene matches: 7. The CDR3 loop spans 14 amino acids. CDR3 protein: CASSQRGQGNGYTF. The CDR3 nucleotides read TGTGCCAGCAGCCAACGCGGACAGGGGAATGGCTACACCTTC.

The rearrangement uses TRBV7-2 and TRBJ1-5; D ambiguous. Looked up from germline, CDR1 is SGHTA and CDR2 is FQGNSA. The CDR3 contains 12 residues. Trimming removed 1 base from V and 7 bases from J, with 5 bases in between. CDR3: CASSLGHQPQHF. The CDR3 DNA is TGTGCCAGCAGCTTAGGGCACCAGCCCCAGCATTTT.

This clone was seen a handful of times. The gene calls are TRBV5-1 and TRBJ1-3, with 8 bases that match TRBD1. This CDR3 is built from 15 residues. Trimming at V came to 4 bases and at J to 4 bases, leaving 7 bases not matched to a gene. Germline CDR1 reads SGHRS; CDR2 reads YFSETQ. CDR3 coding DNA: TGCGCCAGCAGCCAGCAGGGGGCTGGGGGAAACACCATATATTTT. This encodes CASSQQGAGGNTIYF. The complete variable domain, with remaining parts taken from reference TRBV5-1 and TRBJ1-3, reads KAGVTQTPRYLIKTRGQQVTLSCSPISGHRSVSWYQQTPGQGLQFLFEYFSETQRNKGNFPGRFSGRQFSNSRSEMNVSTLELGDSALYLCASSQQGAGGNTIYFGEGSWLTVV.

The rearrangement joins TRBV5-4 to TRBJ1-1; D remains ambiguous. From germline, CDR1 is SGHNT and CDR2 YYREEE (reference sequence). With 4 bases removed from V and 0 bases from J, the gap between germline ends came to 10 bases. This CDR3 has 14 residues. The CDR3 nucleotides are TGTGCCAGCAGCCCTACAGCCATGAACACTGAAGCTTTCTTT. Translating it yields CASSPTAMNTEAFF.

V gene TRBV6-2 or TRBV6-3 combines with J gene TRBJ2-1, with TRBD2 matching 14 bases. CDR3 length equals 19 residues. The V gene's germline CDR1 is MNHEY and CDR2 SVGEGT. V dropped 1 base and J dropped 0; count of bases not matched to a gene: 5. CDR3 nucleotides: TGTGCCAGCAGTTACTGGGGACTAGCGGGGGAGAGCTCCTACAATGAGCAGTTCTTC. Translated: CASSYWGLAGESSYNEQFF.

The gene calls are TRBV24-1 and TRBJ2-1; TRBD1 matches 9 bases. Germline V lookup: CDR1 KGHDR, CDR2 SFDVKD. The CDR3 spans 16 residues. The ends lost 4 bases at V and 7 bases at J; junction bases unmatched: 10. CDR3: CATSEPGTGRANEQFF. CDR3 sequence (DNA): TGTGCCACCAGTGAACCCGGGACAGGGAGAGCAAATGAGCAGTTCTTC.

The chain employs TRBV5-1 and TRBJ1-2; 7 nucleotides agree with TRBD1. Germline-derived CDR1 and CDR2 are SGHRS and YFSETQ. The ends lost 3 bases at V and 3 bases at J; junction bases unmatched: 11. The CDR3 extends over 16 amino acids. CDR3: CASSYYSSGTDYGYTF. The CDR3 bases are TGCGCCAGCAGCTACTATTCATCCGGGACAGACTATGGCTACACCTTC.

J is TRBJ1-6 and V is TRBV9; TRBD1 matches 7 bases. The CDR3 covers 14 residues. V shed 6 bases and J 3 bases; nucleotides not matched to a gene: 3. Germline V gene data show CDR1 as SGDLS and CDR2 as YYNGEE. This CDR3 reads CASNRGSYNSPLHF. Written as DNA, the CDR3 is TGTGCCAGCAACAGGGGCAGCTATAATTCACCCCTCCACTTT.

The CDR3 DNA is TGTGCCAGCAGCTTATCTGGCGGGGGAGAGACCCAGTACTTC. It yields the protein CASSLSGGGETQYF. The genes are TRBV11-2 and TRBJ2-5, with TRBD2 matching 7 bases. Trimming removed 2 bases from V and 4 bases from J; junction bases left unmatched: 4. From germline, CDR1 is SGHAT and CDR2 FQNNGV. The CDR3 covers 14 residues.

The gene calls are TRBV2 and TRBJ2-2; possibly TRBD1 for D (5 bases). This CDR3 has 17 amino acids. Germline V gene lookup returns CDR1 SNHLY and CDR2 FYNNEI. V dropped 6 bases and J dropped 6 bases, with 23 bases sitting between them. For the CDR3, the DNA is TGTGCCAGCAGCGTTACCACAGGATCCCTTGCTTCCGGGGAGCTGTTTTTT. Protein: CASSVTTGSLASGELFF.

The chain joins TRBV19 to TRBJ2-7; 7 positions match TRBD1. From germline, CDR1 is LNHDA and CDR2 SQIVND (reference sequence). V lost 3 bases to trimming and J lost 3 bases; unmatched junction nucleotides: 20. The CDR3 is 19 amino acids. CDR3 sequence reads: CASSMRVGERGQRVYEQYV. The CDR3 nucleotides read TGTGCCAGTAGTATGAGGGTCGGGGAGAGGGGACAGAGGGTCTACGAGCAGTACGTC.

V is TRBV2 and J is TRBJ1-1, with D maybe TRBD1 (6 bases). Germline-derived CDR1 and CDR2 are SNHLY and FYNNEI. The CDR3 spans 15 residues. V was clipped by 1 base and J by 3 bases, with 12 bases between them. CDR3 nucleotides: TGTGCCAGCAGTGAAGACACAGGGTATGACACTGAAGCTTTCTTT. Its translation: CASSEDTGYDTEAFF.

The rearrangement links TRBV28 to TRBJ1-1; D gene ambiguous. Germline CDR1 and CDR2: MDHEN and SYDVKM. The CDR3 covers 14 residues. V lost 11 bases to trimming and J lost 1 base, with 17 bases between them. This CDR3 is CAGNGGSTNTEAFF. The CDR3 DNA is TGTGCCGGCAATGGCGGCTCAACGAACACTGAAGCTTTCTTT.

This clone was counted a few times. The chain couples TRBV7-2 to TRBJ1-2; D possibly corresponds to TRBD1 (5 bases). CDR3 size: 14 residues. V gave up 1 base and J gave up 6 bases, with 12 bases separating them. Germline CDR1 is SGHTA and CDR2 is FQGNSA. CDR3 in amino acids: CASSLGNRLDGYTF. CDR3 bases: TGTGCCAGCAGCTTAGGTAACAGGCTGGATGGCTACACCTTC.

This chain joins TRBV6-5 and TRBJ1-2; TRBD1 agrees at 7 bases. CDR3 length equals 14 residues. V dropped 5 bases and J dropped 3; count of bases not matched to a gene: 6. Germline V lookup: CDR1 MNHEY, CDR2 SVGAGI. CDR3 region: CASSPGTEDYGYTF. The CDR3 DNA reads TGTGCCAGCAGTCCCGGGACAGAGGACTATGGCTACACCTTC.

The sample holds a few counts of this clone. The V gene is TRBV27, the J gene TRBJ1-2; D possibly corresponds to TRBD1 (5 bases). The CDR3 length is 17 residues. V lost 6 bases and J lost 2, with 22 bases in between. Germline CDR1 reads MNHEY; CDR2 reads SMNVEV (reference sequence). This CDR3 is CASSPRAGWGLNYGYTF. In DNA, the CDR3 is TGTGCCAGCAGCCCCCGGGCAGGGTGGGGACTAAACTATGGCTACACCTTC.

This chain links TRBV3-1 (or the pseudogene TRBV3-2) with TRBJ1-2; perhaps TRBD1 as D (5 bases). The germline V and J ends were trimmed by 3 bases and 8 bases, with 16 bases remaining between them. Per germline, CDR1 LGHDT and CDR2 YNNKEL (reference sequence). The CDR3 length is 14 residues. The CDR3 is CASSQPGNEKGYTF. CDR3 nucleotide sequence: TGTGCCAGCAGCCAGCCAGGGAACGAAAAGGGCTACACCTTC.

This chain uses TRBV3-1 (or the pseudogene TRBV3-2) with TRBJ1-1; TRBD1 aligns across 7 bases. The germline V gene has CDR1 LGHDT and CDR2 YNNKEL (reference sequence). V lost 0 bases, J lost 11 bases, and 6 bases stayed unmatched. The CDR3 has 13 residues. The CDR3 loop is CASSQDDDRDAFF. The CDR3 region has the DNA TGTGCCAGCAGCCAAGATGATGACAGGGATGCTTTCTTT.

The V call is TRBV11-2, the J call TRBJ1-1; weak D call: TRBD1 (5 bases). The CDR3 is 16 amino acids. The ends were cut back, 1 base at V and 1 base at J, with 13 bases in the middle. The germline V gene encodes CDR1 SGHAT and CDR2 FQNNGV. CDR3 loop: CASSLGDSRKNTEAFF. CDR3 nucleotides: TGTGCCAGCAGCTTAGGTGACAGCCGGAAGAACACTGAAGCTTTCTTT.

This sequence joins TRBV6-5 and TRBJ2-7; tentative D call: TRBD1 (6 bases). The germline V gene has CDR1 MNHEY and CDR2 SVGAGI. Trimming cost V 6 bases and J 4 bases, with 13 bases left between them. The CDR3 consists of 13 residues. CDR3 in amino acids: CASSRDTYYEQYF. The CDR3 region has the DNA TGTGCCAGCAGCCGGGACACCTATTACGAGCAGTACTTC.

The chain joins TRBV14 to TRBJ2-3, with 7 bases lining up with TRBD2. The V and J ends lost 5 bases and 0 bases, in that order; junction bases with no gene match: 11. The germline CDR1 and CDR2 sequences are SGHDN and FVKESK. This CDR3 is built from 17 residues. CDR3: CASSNRLAGGSTDTQYF. In DNA form, the CDR3 reads TGTGCCAGCAGCAATCGACTAGCCGGAGGGAGCACAGATACGCAGTATTTT.

The chain is built from TRBV30 and TRBJ1-1; weak D call: TRBD1 (5 bases). V lost 0 bases and J 7 bases, leaving 9 bases between the germline ends. Germline V CDR1 and CDR2: GTSNPN, SVGIG (reference sequence). This CDR3 has 12 amino acids. CDR3 sequence: CAWSVGQVEAFF. In DNA form, the CDR3 reads TGTGCCTGGAGTGTGGGGCAGGTTGAAGCTTTCTTT.

This clone was detected only once. The rearrangement links TRBV9 to TRBJ1-1; perhaps TRBD1 as D (5 bases). The CDR3 runs 15 residues. V dropped 4 bases and J dropped 1 base, with 14 bases sitting between them. The germline gives CDR1 SGDLS, CDR2 YYNGEE. CDR3 in DNA: TGTGCCAGCAGCCCCCACGCGGGGCAGAACACTGAAGCTTTCTTT. Amino acid sequence: CASSPHAGQNTEAFF. Full variable domain (missing parts from reference TRBV9 and TRBJ1-1): DSGVTQTPKHLITATGQRVTLRCSPRSGDLSVYWYQQSLDQGLQFLIQYYNGEERAKGNILERFSAQQFPDLHSELNLSSLELGDSALYFCASSPHAGQNTEAFFGQGTRLTVV.